These 22 T cell receptor beta chains originate from one sample sequenced in a study of cytomegalovirus exposure and HLA in healthy donors. The PCR was carried out with 60 Vbeta primers and 13 Jbeta primers. This table comes from immunoSEQ multiplex PCR, and its TCRdb copy is limited to in-frame clones, with some not included. The data hold around 170,000 clones, with approximately 79% observed a single time. Sample: PBMCs. The receptor set was obtained from a woman aged 40-49 years in good health and CMV-seronegative.

The chain employs TRBV7-2 and TRBJ1-2; 7 bases line up with TRBD1. The ends lost 2 bases at V and 7 bases at J; junction bases unmatched: 4. The CDR3 is made up of 13 amino acids. Germline V gives CDR1 SGHTA, CDR2 FQGNSA. The CDR3 region is CASSLSGGGGYTF. Here the CDR3 DNA reads TGTGCCAGCAGCTTATCAGGGGGTGGTGGCTACACCTTC.

This chain links TRBV7-2 with TRBJ1-5, with 10 bases fitting TRBD1. The CDR3 covers 16 residues. The J segment lost 2 bases and the V segment lost 5 bases, leaving 6 bases of the junction unmatched. The germline V gene encodes CDR1 SGHTA and CDR2 FQGNSA. CDR3 in amino acids: CASSVTGTGGNQPQHF. The CDR3 DNA reads as TGTGCCAGCAGCGTTACGGGGACAGGGGGCAATCAGCCCCAGCATTTT.

The rearrangement uses TRBV19 and TRBJ2-5; D ambiguous. V was shortened by 3 bases and J by 6 bases, with 5 bases between the two germline ends. CDR1 is LNHDA and CDR2 is SQIVND in the germline V gene (reference sequence). The CDR3 runs 11 residues. The CDR3 protein is CASSIAKTQYF. CDR3 bases: TGTGCCAGTAGTATCGCGAAGACCCAGTACTTC.

This clone has only one observation. The V call is TRBV25-1, the J call TRBJ1-2, with D unclear. The V gene's germline CDR1 is MGHDK and CDR2 SYGVNS. V gave up 0 bases and J gave up 4 bases, with 12 bases separating them. The CDR3 length is 15 residues. The CDR3 loop reads CASSEYGSTSYGYTF. DNA of the CDR3: TGTGCCAGCAGTGAATATGGGAGTACCAGCTATGGCTACACCTTC.

The chain employs TRBV9 and TRBJ2-5, with D perhaps matching TRBD1 (5 bases). V lost 0 bases and J lost 6, with 9 bases in between. This CDR3 contains 13 residues. CDR1 and CDR2 (germline): SGDLS, YYNGEE. The CDR3 reads CASSVVTAQTQYF. CDR3 in DNA: TGTGCCAGCAGCGTAGTGACAGCCCAGACCCAGTACTTC. Combining the CDR3 with reference TRBV9 and TRBJ2-5 gives the whole variable domain DSGVTQTPKHLITATGQRVTLRCSPRSGDLSVYWYQQSLDQGLQFLIQYYNGEERAKGNILERFSAQQFPDLHSELNLSSLELGDSALYFCASSVVTAQTQYFGPGTRLLVL.

The chain recombines TRBV19 with TRBJ2-7, with D possibly being TRBD1 (5 bases). This CDR3 has 14 amino acids. Trimming took off 1 base at V and 4 bases at J, with 11 bases between the two ends. Germline CDR1 LNHDA, CDR2 SQIVND (reference sequence). The CDR3: CASSIGAGMYEQYF. The CDR3 region has the DNA TGTGCCAGTAGTATAGGGGCAGGGATGTACGAGCAGTACTTC.

The chain employs TRBV27 and TRBJ1-6; weak D call: TRBD1 (5 bases). The CDR3 runs to 15 residues. Looked up from germline, CDR1 is MNHEY and CDR2 is SMNVEV (reference sequence). V was pared by 5 bases and J by 7 bases, with 15 bases between. CDR3 DNA sequence: TGTGCCAGCAGTGAACGGGACTCCAGGAATTCACCCCTCCACTTT. Amino acid sequence: CASSERDSRNSPLHF.

This clone is medium-sized by share. The chain is built from TRBV10-2 and TRBJ1-2, with 8 bases lining up with TRBD1. The CDR3 contains 15 residues. The germline V gene has CDR1 WSHSY and CDR2 SAAADI. J was trimmed by 3 bases and V by 2 bases; bases with no gene match: 5. In DNA, the CDR3 is TGCGCCAGCAGTGAGCCTCGACAGGGGTACTATGGCTACACCTTC. It specifies CASSEPRQGYYGYTF.

This chain links TRBV5-1 with TRBJ2-1; TRBD2 matches 12 bases. This CDR3 spans 18 amino acids. From germline, CDR1 is SGHRS and CDR2 YFSETQ. J gave up 4 bases and V 0 bases, and 8 bases lay outside the gene matches. The CDR3: CASSLALAGGSPYNEQFF. CDR3 DNA sequence: TGCGCCAGCAGCTTGGCCCTAGCGGGGGGGAGTCCATACAATGAGCAGTTCTTC.

The chain uses TRBV30 and TRBJ1-3; 7 nucleotides agree with TRBD1. V was pared by 0 bases and J by 3 bases, with 2 bases of the junction left unmatched. Per the germline V gene, CDR1 is GTSNPN and CDR2 is SVGIG (reference sequence). This CDR3 is built from 14 residues. The CDR3: CAWSVHRGGNTIYF. CDR3 in DNA: TGTGCCTGGAGTGTGCACAGGGGTGGAAACACCATATATTTT.

The V and J genes are TRBV2 and TRBJ1-1, with a possible D match to TRBD1 (6 bases). Germline lookup yields CDR1 SNHLY and CDR2 FYNNEI. Between the trimmed V and J ends, which lost 6 bases and 4 bases, there was a span of 12 bases. This CDR3 has 13 residues. The CDR3 nucleotides read TGTGCCAGCAGGCTTGGACAGACCACTGAAGCTTTCTTT. Translating it yields CASRLGQTTEAFF.

This clone has only a few counts. This chain joins TRBV6-5 and TRBJ2-7; 8 bases line up with TRBD2. The ends lost 6 bases at V and 10 bases at J; junction bases unmatched: 14. CDR3 length: 14 residues. Germline-derived CDR1 and CDR2 are MNHEY and SVGAGI. CDR3 in DNA: TGTGCCAGCAGCCCGGTAGTAACTAGCGGAGGACAGTACTTC. Its translation is CASSPVVTSGGQYF.

The rearrangement uses TRBV27 and TRBJ2-3; 8 nucleotides agree with TRBD2. The CDR3 covers 13 residues. Germline V gene sequence: CDR1 MNHEY, CDR2 SMNVEV (reference sequence). Germline trimming cut 8 bases from V and 4 bases from J; bases unmatched to any gene: 5. Here the CDR3 reads CASSTGRADTQYF. The DNA of the CDR3 is TGTGCCAGCTCCACCGGGAGGGCAGATACGCAGTATTTT.

The chain recombines TRBV5-6 with TRBJ1-5; 9 nucleotides agree with TRBD1. Per the germline V gene, CDR1 is SGHDT and CDR2 is YYEEEE. Trimming at V came to 4 bases and at J to 10 bases, leaving 12 bases not matched to a gene. The CDR3 has 15 residues. CDR3 in DNA: TGTGCCAGCAGCGGGGACAGGGCGAATATTCATCCCCAGCATTTT. Encoded protein: CASSGDRANIHPQHF.

The genes are TRBV9 and TRBJ1-1; weak D call: TRBD1 (6 bases). The germline gives CDR1 SGDLS, CDR2 YYNGEE. Trimming shortened V by 0 bases and J by 5 bases, and 8 bases separated the two germline ends. The CDR3 is made up of 13 amino acids. The CDR3 spells CASSVDGTTEAFF. CDR3 DNA: TGTGCCAGCAGCGTAGATGGGACAACTGAAGCTTTCTTT. Combining the CDR3 with reference TRBV9 and TRBJ1-1 gives the whole variable domain DSGVTQTPKHLITATGQRVTLRCSPRSGDLSVYWYQQSLDQGLQFLIQYYNGEERAKGNILERFSAQQFPDLHSELNLSSLELGDSALYFCASSVDGTTEAFFGQGTRLTVV.

DNA of the CDR3: TGTGCCAGCAGTTTATTCAGGGGGGATGAAAAACTGTTTTTT. Translating it yields CASSLFRGDEKLFF. V is TRBV28 and J is TRBJ1-4; 7 nucleotides match TRBD1. V lost 1 base and J lost 6; bases outside the gene matches: 2. Germline V gives CDR1 MDHEN, CDR2 SYDVKM. The CDR3 length is 14 residues.

This clone was seen only once. V gene TRBV19 combines with J gene TRBJ2-7, with D maybe TRBD2 (6 bases). CDR1 is LNHDA, CDR2 SQIVND, per germline (reference sequence). With 0 bases removed from V and 6 bases from J, the gap between germline ends came to 12 bases. The CDR3 consists of 14 residues. CDR3 loop: CASSIEGLGGEQYF. DNA for the CDR3: TGTGCCAGTAGTATAGAAGGTCTCGGGGGCGAGCAGTACTTC.

The chain combines TRBV4-2 with TRBJ2-1; D may be TRBD2 (6 bases). The V end lost 1 base, the J end lost 7 bases, and 14 bases lay between the germline ends. Germline values: CDR1 LGHNA, CDR2 YNFKEQ. This CDR3 has 15 amino acids. The CDR3 spells CASSQVVGRENEQFF. The CDR3 region has the DNA TGTGCCAGCAGCCAAGTTGTTGGGCGGGAAAATGAGCAGTTCTTC.

The V gene is TRBV5-8, the J gene TRBJ2-3, with 8 bases lining up with TRBD1. The length of the CDR3 is 16 residues. V trimming: 1 base; J trimming: 6 bases; junction bases outside the gene matches: 10. CDR1 SGHTS and CDR2 YDEGEE come from the germline V gene. The CDR3 coding sequence is TGTGCCAGCAGCTTGCTTATTAGGCAGGGGGCCGATACGCAGTATTTT. It specifies CASSLLIRQGADTQYF. The full variable domain, rest sourced from reference TRBV5-8 and TRBJ2-3, is EAGVTQSPTHLIKTRGQQATLRCSPISGHTSVYWYQQALGLGLQFLLWYDEGEERNRGNFPPRFSGRQFPNYSSELNVNALELEDSALYLCASSLLIRQGADTQYFGPGTRLTVL.

The rearrangement joins TRBV4-3 to TRBJ1-1; no definite D call. The CDR3 runs to 13 residues. The germline V and J ends were trimmed by 3 bases and 5 bases, with 10 bases remaining between them. Germline loops: CDR1 LGHNA, CDR2 YSLEER. The CDR3 bases are TGCGCCAGCAGCCACGGGAGAGAGACTGAAGCTTTCTTT. It codes for CASSHGRETEAFF.

This clone was observed a few times. The CDR3: CASSGWGQGTGPQHF. In DNA, the CDR3 is TGTGCCAGCAGTGGATGGGGCCAGGGCACCGGGCCCCAGCATTTT. The V call is TRBV2, the J call TRBJ1-5; tentative D call: TRBD1 (5 bases). Germline V CDR1 and CDR2: SNHLY, FYNNEI. This CDR3 region has 15 residues. Trimming took off 4 bases at V and 9 bases at J, with 19 bases between the two ends.

The chain is built from TRBV11-2 and TRBJ2-7; 9 nucleotides line up with TRBD2. The J segment lost 1 base and the V segment lost 5 bases, leaving 9 bases of the junction unmatched. The CDR3 is 16 residues long. CDR1 and CDR2 from the germline V gene are SGHAT and FQNNGV. Here the CDR3 DNA reads TGTGCCAGCAGCCCGCGGGGAGCGGGAGGTTCCTACGAGCAGTACTTC. This translates into CASSPRGAGGSYEQYF. Full variable domain (remainder filled in from reference TRBV11-2 and TRBJ2-7): EAGVAQSPRYKIIEKRQSVAFWCNPISGHATLYWYQQILGQGPKLLIQFQNNGVVDDSQLPKDRFSAERLKGVDSTLKIQPAKLEDSAVYLCASSPRGAGGSYEQYFGPGTRLTVT.